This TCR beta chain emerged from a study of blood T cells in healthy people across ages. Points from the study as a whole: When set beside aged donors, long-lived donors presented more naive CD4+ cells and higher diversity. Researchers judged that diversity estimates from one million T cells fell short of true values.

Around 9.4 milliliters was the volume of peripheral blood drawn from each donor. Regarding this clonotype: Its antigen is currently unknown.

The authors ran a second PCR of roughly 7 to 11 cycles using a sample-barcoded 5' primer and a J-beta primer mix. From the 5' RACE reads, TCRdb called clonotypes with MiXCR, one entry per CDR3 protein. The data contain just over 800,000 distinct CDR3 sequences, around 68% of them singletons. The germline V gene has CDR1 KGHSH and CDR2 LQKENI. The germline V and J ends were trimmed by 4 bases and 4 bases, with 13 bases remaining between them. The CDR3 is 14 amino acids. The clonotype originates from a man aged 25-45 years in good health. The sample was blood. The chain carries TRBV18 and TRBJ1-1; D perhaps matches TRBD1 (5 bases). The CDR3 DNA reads TGTGCCAGCTCACAAGGGGTGGGGACCACTGAAGCTTTCTTT. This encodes CASSQGVGTTEAFF.